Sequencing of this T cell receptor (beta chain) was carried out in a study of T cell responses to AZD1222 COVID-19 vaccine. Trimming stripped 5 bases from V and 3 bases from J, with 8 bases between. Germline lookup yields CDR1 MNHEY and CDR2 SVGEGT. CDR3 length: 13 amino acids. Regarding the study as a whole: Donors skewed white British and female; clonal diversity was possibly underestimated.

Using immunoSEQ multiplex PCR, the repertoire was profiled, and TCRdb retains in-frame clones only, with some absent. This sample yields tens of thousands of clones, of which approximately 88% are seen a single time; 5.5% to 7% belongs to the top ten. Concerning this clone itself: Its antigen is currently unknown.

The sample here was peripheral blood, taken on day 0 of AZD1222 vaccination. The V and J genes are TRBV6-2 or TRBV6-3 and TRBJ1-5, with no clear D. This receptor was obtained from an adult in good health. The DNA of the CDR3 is TGTGCCAGCAGTGGGTATCTCAATCAGCCCCAGCATTTT. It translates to CASSGYLNQPQHF.